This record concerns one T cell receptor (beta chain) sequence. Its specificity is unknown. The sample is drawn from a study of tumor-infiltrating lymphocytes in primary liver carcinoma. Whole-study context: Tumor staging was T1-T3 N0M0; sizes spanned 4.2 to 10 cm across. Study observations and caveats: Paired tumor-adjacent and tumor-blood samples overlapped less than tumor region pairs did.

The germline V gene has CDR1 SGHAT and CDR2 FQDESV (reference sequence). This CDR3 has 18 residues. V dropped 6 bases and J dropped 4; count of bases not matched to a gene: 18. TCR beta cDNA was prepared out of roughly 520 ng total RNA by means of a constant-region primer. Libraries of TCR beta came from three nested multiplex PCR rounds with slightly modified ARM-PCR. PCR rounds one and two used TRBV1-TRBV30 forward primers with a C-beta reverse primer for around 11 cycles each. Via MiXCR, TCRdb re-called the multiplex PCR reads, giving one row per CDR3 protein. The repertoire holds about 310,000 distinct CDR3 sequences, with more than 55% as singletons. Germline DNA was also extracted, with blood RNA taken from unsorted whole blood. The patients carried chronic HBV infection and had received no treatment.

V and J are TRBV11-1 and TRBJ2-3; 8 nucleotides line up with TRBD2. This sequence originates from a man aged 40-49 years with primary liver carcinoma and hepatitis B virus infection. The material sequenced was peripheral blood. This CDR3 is CASRRTSRSRDLADTQYF. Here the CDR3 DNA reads TGTGCCAGCAGACGGACTAGCAGGAGTCGTGACCTGGCAGATACGCAGTATTTT. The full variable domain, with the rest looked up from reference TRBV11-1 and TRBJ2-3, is EAEVAQSPRYKITEKSQAVAFWCDPISGHATLYWYRQILGQGPELLVQFQDESVVDDSQLPKDRFSAERLKGVDSTLKIQPAELGDSAMYLCASRRTSRSRDLADTQYFGPGTRLTVL.